What follows are 17 T cell receptor beta chains derived from one specimen sequenced in a study of T cells after yellow fever vaccination. TCRdb processed the 5' RACE reads anew with MiXCR; each CDR3 protein has one entry. The repertoire holds around 310,000 distinct CDR3 sequences, 3.5% to 4.5% seen once, with just under 20% in the top ten. Source: PBMCs, taken 15 days after the yellow fever booster vaccination. Source of these receptors: a man in his late teens or twenties who received the YFV17D yellow fever vaccine.

This clonotype was counted only a few times. This chain connects TRBV28 to TRBJ2-2; D tentatively reads TRBD1 or TRBD2 (6 bases each). CDR1 is MDHEN, CDR2 SYDVKM, per germline. Deletions cut 6 bases from V and 3 bases from J, with 23 bases between. The CDR3 is 18 residues long. The chain's CDR3 is CASSRRAWGARDTGELFF. In nucleotides, the CDR3 is TGTGCCAGCAGCCGAAGGGCGTGGGGGGCGCGGGACACCGGGGAGCTGTTTTTT.

The table lists this clonotype with a few counts. The V and J genes are TRBV6-1 and TRBJ2-7; D is perhaps TRBD1 (6 bases). In germline, CDR1 is MNHNS, CDR2 SASEGT. V was shortened by 4 bases and J by 3 bases, with 10 bases between the two germline ends. This CDR3 spans 13 amino acids. Here the CDR3 DNA reads TGTGCCAGCAGTGTCCCGGACAGCTACGAGCAGTACGTC. It codes for CASSVPDSYEQYV.

This chain uses TRBV10-2 with TRBJ2-5, with 7 bases lining up with TRBD1. CDR3 length equals 12 residues. J was trimmed by 5 bases and V by 6 bases; bases with no gene match: 3. Germline CDR1 is WSHSY and CDR2 is SAAADI. DNA for the CDR3: TGCGCCAGCAGGGACAGGCCGGAGACCCAGTACTTC. This gives the protein CASRDRPETQYF.

The V call is TRBV11-2, the J call TRBJ2-5; D is unresolved. CDR3 length: 14 amino acids. The germline gives CDR1 SGHAT, CDR2 FQNNGV. Trimming left V 5 bases short and J 4 bases short, with 14 bases between. The CDR3 is CASSLQSHGETQYF. CDR3 nucleotide sequence: TGTGCCAGCAGCCTACAGAGCCACGGAGAGACCCAGTACTTC.

The chain carries TRBV30 and TRBJ2-1; D perhaps matches TRBD2 (5 bases). The V gene's germline CDR1 is GTSNPN and CDR2 SVGIG (reference sequence). Deletions cut 0 bases from V and 9 bases from J, with 9 bases between. The CDR3 spans 12 residues. CDR3 sequence reads: CAWSVRGTEQFF. The CDR3 bases are TGTGCCTGGAGTGTCCGGGGTACTGAGCAGTTCTTC.

This clonotype appeared many times. The rearrangement uses TRBV4-3 and TRBJ2-2; TRBD1 is a possible D gene (6 bases). Germline V gives CDR1 LGHNA, CDR2 YSLEER. Between the trimmed V and J ends, which lost 0 bases and 0 bases, there was a span of 14 bases. The CDR3 loop spans 18 amino acids. The CDR3 reads CASSQDPIGTTNTGELFF. The CDR3 region has the DNA TGCGCCAGCAGCCAAGATCCAATCGGGACAACGAACACCGGGGAGCTGTTTTTT.

In its sample, this clonotype was seen many times. V gene TRBV4-3 combines with J gene TRBJ2-1; TRBD1 is a possible D gene (5 bases). From germline, CDR1 is LGHNA and CDR2 YSLEER. Trimming left V 5 bases short and J 4 bases short, with 9 bases between. The CDR3 consists of 13 residues. The CDR3: CASSGATYNEQFF. Written as DNA, the CDR3 is TGCGCCAGCAGCGGGGCAACTTACAATGAGCAGTTCTTC.

This clonotype was counted at least ten times. J is TRBJ2-3 and V is TRBV5-5; TRBD2 aligns across 12 bases. The V gene end was trimmed by 3 bases and the J gene end by 2 bases; junction bases not matched to a gene: 7. This CDR3 spans 17 amino acids. The germline CDR1 and CDR2 sequences are SGHKS and YYEKEE (reference sequence). CDR3 loop: CASSSGTSGHITDTQYF. The CDR3 nucleotides are TGTGCCAGCAGCTCAGGGACTAGCGGGCATATCACAGATACGCAGTATTTT.

At least ten counts were recorded for this clonotype. The chain employs TRBV13 and TRBJ2-1, with D possibly TRBD2 on 5 matching bases. Germline CDR1 reads PRHDT; CDR2 reads FYEKMQ (reference sequence). The CDR3 totals 12 residues. The ends were cut back, 5 bases at V and 7 bases at J, with 9 bases in the middle. CDR3 in DNA: TGTGCCAGCAGCCGGGGAGAGAATGAGCAGTTCTTC. Translated: CASSRGENEQFF.

The genes are TRBV5-1 and TRBJ2-5; 7 bases are shared with TRBD1. V lost 7 bases to trimming and J lost 2 bases; unmatched junction nucleotides: 2. From germline, CDR1 is SGHRS and CDR2 YFSETQ. The CDR3 is 12 amino acids. CDR3: CASGTEQETQYF. The CDR3 bases are TGCGCCAGCGGGACAGAACAAGAGACCCAGTACTTC.

This clonotype was seen many times. This chain joins TRBV12-3 or TRBV12-4 and TRBJ2-7; 9 bases are a match to TRBD2. V shed 4 bases, J shed 0 bases, and the junction held 10 bases outside the gene matches. The CDR3 covers 17 residues. CDR3 sequence (DNA): TGTGCCAGCAGTTACTGGGCTAGCGGGGCGGGCTCCTACGAGCAGTACTTC. This codes for CASSYWASGAGSYEQYF.

This clonotype was seen repeatedly, ten times or more. The rearrangement uses TRBV4-2 and TRBJ2-3, with 9 bases matching TRBD1. The CDR3 totals 17 residues. The germline V gene encodes CDR1 LGHNA and CDR2 YNFKEQ. The J segment lost 3 bases and the V segment lost 0 bases, leaving 7 bases of the junction unmatched. CDR3: CASSQEVGTGITDTQYF. The CDR3 bases are TGTGCCAGCAGCCAAGAAGTGGGGACAGGGATAACAGATACGCAGTATTTT.

This chain joins TRBV23-1 and TRBJ2-7; D is uncertain. TRBV23-1 is identified as an open reading frame with a role that is uncertain. The CDR3 covers 10 residues. Trimming took off 2 bases at V and 5 bases at J, with 1 base between the two ends. The CDR3 sequence: CASSQHEQYF. The CDR3 region has the DNA TGCGCCAGCAGTCAACACGAGCAGTACTTC.

V gene TRBV6-6 combines with J gene TRBJ2-2; D is unresolved. Germline V gene lookup returns CDR1 MNHNY and CDR2 SVGAGI (reference sequence). The CDR3 runs 14 residues. Trimming stripped 6 bases from V and 5 bases from J, with 13 bases between. CDR3 amino acids: CASSLGFETGELFF. DNA for the CDR3: TGTGCCAGCAGCCTGGGATTTGAGACCGGGGAGCTGTTTTTT.

This clonotype occurred many times. CDR3 amino acids: CASSLAPADRNTEAFF. CDR3 coding DNA: TGTGCCAGCAGCTTAGCCCCAGCAGATAGGAACACTGAAGCTTTCTTT. The chain is built from TRBV7-2 and TRBJ1-1; no definite D call. V lost 0 bases and J 1 base, leaving 12 bases between the germline ends. The V gene's germline CDR1 is SGHTA and CDR2 FQGNSA. This CDR3 has 16 amino acids.

This clonotype was seen a few times. The V gene is TRBV7-9, the J gene TRBJ1-2, with no clear D. Germline V gives CDR1 SEHNR, CDR2 FQNEAQ (reference sequence). CDR3 length: 12 residues. Trimming removed 2 bases at V and 6 bases at J, with 7 bases between. CDR3 sequence (DNA): TGTGCCAGCAGCTTATTCAGGAATGGCTACACCTTC. As protein: CASSLFRNGYTF.

This clonotype was seen at least ten times. This sequence joins TRBV20-1 and TRBJ2-1, with 7 bases that match TRBD2. This CDR3 region has 14 residues. Germline CDR1 is DFQATT and CDR2 is SNEGSKA (reference sequence). V dropped 6 bases and J dropped 5; count of bases not matched to a gene: 10. Here the CDR3 reads CSANPGTNNNEQFF. CDR3 DNA: TGCAGTGCCAACCCCGGGACTAATAACAATGAGCAGTTCTTC.